These T cell receptor beta chains were read from a single sample in a study of response to subunit inactivated influenza vaccine. TCRdb re-called the RT-PCR reads through MiXCR, storing one row per CDR3 protein. The table has more than 550,000 distinct CDR3 sequences, approximately 12% seen once. The source was PBMCs from blood, collected on the day of vaccination. These receptors came from a man aged 45-65 years who received an inactivated influenza vaccine. The CDR3 runs from the conserved cysteine through the conserved F or W. Fields, in order: D gene, V gene, J gene, clone size, CDR3 protein, CDR3 DNA. The D gene is left open where the match is weak. Not all rows give a size; the values are once, few, many and, for expanded clones, a class.

D: TRBD2
V: TRBV5-1
J: TRBJ2-3
size: many
CDR3: CASSQGTSGYTDTQYF
DNA: TGCGCCAGCAGCCAAGGGACTAGCGGGTACACAGATACGCAGTATTTT

D: .
V: TRBV10-2
J: TRBJ2-1
size: .
CDR3: CASSSGTEISYNEQFF
DNA: TGCGCCAGCAGTTCCGGGACGGAGATCTCCTACAATGAGCAGTTCTTC

D: .
V: TRBV12-3/TRBV12-4
J: TRBJ2-5
size: .
CDR3: CASSASSQETQYF
DNA: TGTGCCAGCAGTGCGAGCTCTCAAGAGACCCAGTACTTC

D: .
V: TRBV24-1
J: TRBJ2-5
size: few
CDR3: CATRRDLRLAQEETQYF
DNA: TGTGCCACCAGAAGGGACCTGCGGCTAGCCCAGGAAGAGACCCAGTACTTC

D: .
V: TRBV24-1
J: TRBJ2-1
size: .
CDR3: CATQQGGGLYEQFF
DNA: TGTGCCACCCAACAGGGGGGGGGCTTGTATGAGCAGTTCTTC

D: .
V: TRBV20-1
J: TRBJ2-3
size: .
CDR3: CSASPLGDSTDTQYF
DNA: TGCAGTGCTAGCCCCCTTGGGGATAGCACAGATACGCAGTATTTT

D: .
V: TRBV9
J: TRBJ2-2
size: .
CDR3: CASSVEGGVTPNTGELFF
DNA: TGTGCCAGCAGCGTAGAAGGGGGAGTTACCCCGAACACCGGGGAGCTGTTTTTT

D: TRBD2
V: TRBV20-1
J: TRBJ2-3
size: .
CDR3: CSARDRLAGEADTQYF
DNA: TGCAGTGCTAGAGATAGGTTAGCGGGAGAGGCGGATACGCAGTATTTT

D: .
V: TRBV20-1
J: TRBJ1-2
size: few
CDR3: CSESASGYTF
DNA: TGCAGTGAGTCGGCGAGTGGCTACACCTTC

D: TRBD1
V: TRBV2
J: TRBJ1-2
size: few
CDR3: CASSAGTDRGYGYTF
DNA: TGTGCCAGCAGTGCGGGGACAGATCGAGGCTATGGCTACACCTTC

D: .
V: TRBV6-2/TRBV6-3
J: TRBJ2-4
size: many
CDR3: CASSFRDGGNPIQYF
DNA: TGTGCCAGCAGTTTCCGGGACGGGGGCAATCCCATTCAGTACTTC

D: TRBD2
V: TRBV4-2
J: TRBJ2-1
size: .
CDR3: CASSPERTSNNEQFF
DNA: TGTGCCAGCAGCCCAGAACGGACTAGTAACAATGAGCAGTTCTTC

D: .
V: TRBV29-1
J: TRBJ1-1
size: few
CDR3: CSVDDTEAFF
DNA: TGCAGCGTTGATGACACTGAAGCTTTCTTT

D: .
V: TRBV5-1
J: TRBJ2-7
size: few
CDR3: CASSSPGLTYEQYF
DNA: TGCGCCAGCAGCTCTCCCGGACTCACCTACGAGCAGTACTTC

D: .
V: TRBV12-3/TRBV12-4
J: TRBJ1-6
size: few
CDR3: CATRRGRSPLHF
DNA: TGTGCCACCCGTCGGGGCCGATCACCCCTCCACTTT

D: .
V: TRBV4-3
J: TRBJ1-3
size: .
CDR3: CASSQDWGASEGNTIYF
DNA: TGCGCCAGCAGCCAAGATTGGGGGGCGTCGGAAGGAAACACCATATATTTT

D: TRBD1
V: TRBV18
J: TRBJ2-7
size: .
CDR3: CASSPDRVHEQYF
DNA: TGTGCCAGCTCACCCGACAGGGTCCACGAGCAGTACTTC

D: TRBD1
V: TRBV20-1
J: TRBJ2-2
size: few
CDR3: CSAGDRANTGELFF
DNA: TGCAGTGCTGGAGACAGGGCGAACACCGGGGAGCTGTTTTTT

D: .
V: TRBV5-1
J: TRBJ1-5
size: few
CDR3: CASSLDGSPNQPQHF
DNA: TGCGCCAGCAGCTTGGACGGCAGCCCCAATCAGCCCCAGCATTTT

D: .
V: TRBV6-1
J: TRBJ1-5
size: few
CDR3: CASSVVPAGDTSRQPQHF
DNA: TGTGCCAGCAGTGTTGTTCCCGCGGGAGATACCTCCCGACAGCCCCAGCATTTT

D: .
V: TRBV9
J: TRBJ2-7
size: .
CDR3: CASSVADNPSYEQYF
DNA: TGTGCCAGCAGCGTAGCGGACAACCCCTCCTACGAGCAGTACTTC

D: .
V: TRBV21-1
J: TRBJ2-7
size: few
CDR3: CASSIGRGSRYEQYF
DNA: TGTGCCAGCAGCATCGGCAGGGGGTCCCGCTACGAGCAGTACTTC

D: .
V: TRBV3-1
J: TRBJ2-5
size: few
CDR3: CASSRLSSETQYF
DNA: TGTGCCAGCAGCCGCCTTTCCTCGGAGACCCAGTACTTC

D: .
V: TRBV28
J: TRBJ1-2
size: .
CDR3: CASRSTLGIYGYTF
DNA: TGTGCCAGCAGATCTACCCTGGGAATCTATGGCTACACCTTC

D: TRBD2
V: TRBV10-3
J: TRBJ2-5
size: .
CDR3: CAIAERESYTGTQYF
DNA: TGTGCCATCGCCGAGCGGGAGTCGTACACGGGGACCCAGTACTTC

D: TRBD1
V: TRBV6-1
J: TRBJ2-3
size: .
CDR3: CASARAGGADTQYF
DNA: TGTGCCAGCGCCCGCGCAGGGGGTGCAGATACGCAGTATTTT

D: .
V: TRBV27
J: TRBJ2-7
size: .
CDR3: CASSLGGSHEQYF
DNA: TGTGCCAGCAGTTTAGGAGGGTCACACGAGCAGTACTTC

D: .
V: TRBV11-2
J: TRBJ2-7
size: .
CDR3: CASSLDGRQASAYEQYF
DNA: TGTGCCAGCAGCTTAGATGGTCGGCAGGCCTCTGCCTACGAGCAGTACTTC

D: TRBD1
V: TRBV6-1
J: TRBJ2-7
size: .
CDR3: CASSVTGTGAYEQYF
DNA: TGTGCCAGCAGTGTCACCGGGACAGGGGCTTACGAGCAGTACTTC

D: .
V: TRBV7-8
J: TRBJ2-1
size: few
CDR3: CASSFGPRDEQFF
DNA: TGTGCCAGCAGCTTTGGGCCCCGCGATGAGCAGTTCTTC

D: .
V: TRBV23-1
J: TRBJ1-1
size: many
CDR3: CASSQSTRTEAFF
DNA: TGCGCCAGCAGTCAATCGACTCGTACTGAAGCTTTCTTT

D: TRBD2
V: TRBV7-2
J: TRBJ2-1
size: few
CDR3: CASSHPTSGESYNEQFF
DNA: TGTGCCAGCAGCCACCCGACTAGCGGGGAATCCTACAATGAGCAGTTCTTC

D: TRBD1
V: TRBV7-9
J: TRBJ1-5
size: many
CDR3: CASSPQGDQPQHF
DNA: TGTGCCAGCAGCCCACAGGGGGACCAGCCCCAGCATTTT

D: TRBD1
V: TRBV12-3/TRBV12-4
J: TRBJ1-4
size: many
CDR3: CASSMTGGFEKLFF
DNA: TGTGCCAGCAGTATGACAGGGGGCTTTGAAAAACTGTTTTTT

D: TRBD2
V: TRBV25-1
J: TRBJ2-5
size: few
CDR3: CASSESSGTSGSQTQYF
DNA: TGTGCCAGCAGTGAATCATCCGGGACTAGCGGGAGCCAGACCCAGTACTTC

D: TRBD2
V: TRBV3-1
J: TRBJ2-3
size: many
CDR3: CASSQGKRGVFTDTQYF
DNA: TGTGCCAGCAGCCAAGGAAAGCGGGGGGTCTTCACAGATACGCAGTATTTT

D: .
V: TRBV12-3/TRBV12-4
J: TRBJ2-4
size: .
CDR3: CASSPPIAKNIQYF
DNA: TGTGCCAGCAGCCCGCCTATAGCCAAAAACATTCAGTACTTC

D: TRBD1
V: TRBV6-2/TRBV6-3
J: TRBJ2-5
size: few
CDR3: CASRSQGETQYF
DNA: TGTGCCAGCAGATCACAGGGGGAGACCCAGTACTTC

D: TRBD1
V: TRBV20-1
J: TRBJ1-3
size: few
CDR3: CSARQGARGNTIYF
DNA: TGCAGTGCGCGACAGGGGGCGAGAGGAAACACCATATATTTT

D: TRBD2
V: TRBV4-3
J: TRBJ2-7
size: few
CDR3: CASSQRTSVDEQYF
DNA: TGCGCCAGCAGCCAACGGACTAGTGTAGACGAGCAGTACTTC

D: TRBD2
V: TRBV28
J: TRBJ2-7
size: .
CDR3: CASSFGLARYEQYF
DNA: TGTGCCAGCAGTTTCGGACTAGCGCGCTACGAGCAGTACTTC

D: .
V: TRBV6-6
J: TRBJ2-7
size: few
CDR3: CASSYRSDEQYF
DNA: TGTGCCAGCAGTTATCGTTCTGACGAGCAGTACTTC

D: .
V: TRBV6-1
J: TRBJ2-5
size: .
CDR3: CASSGLGRKETQYF
DNA: TGTGCCAGCAGTGGCCTCGGTAGGAAGGAGACCCAGTACTTC

D: TRBD2
V: TRBV4-3
J: TRBJ2-7
size: few
CDR3: CASSQETSGRACEQYF
DNA: TGCGCCAGCAGCCAAGAAACTTCCGGGAGGGCCTGCGAGCAGTACTTC